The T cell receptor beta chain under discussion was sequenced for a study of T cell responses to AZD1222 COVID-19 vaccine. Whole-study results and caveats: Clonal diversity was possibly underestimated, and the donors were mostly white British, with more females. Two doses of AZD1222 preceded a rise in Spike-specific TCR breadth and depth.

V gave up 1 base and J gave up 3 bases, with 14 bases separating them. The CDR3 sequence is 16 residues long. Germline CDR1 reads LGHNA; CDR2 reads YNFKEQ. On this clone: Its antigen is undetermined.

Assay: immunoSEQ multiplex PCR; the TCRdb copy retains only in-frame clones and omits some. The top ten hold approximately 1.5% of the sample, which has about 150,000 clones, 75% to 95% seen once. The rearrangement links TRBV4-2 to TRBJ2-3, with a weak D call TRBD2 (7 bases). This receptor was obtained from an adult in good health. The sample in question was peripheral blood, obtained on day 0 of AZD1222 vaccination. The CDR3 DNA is TGTGCCAGCAGCCAAGTTCCGGGGGGCCGTACAGATACGCAGTATTTT. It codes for CASSQVPGGRTDTQYF.